The 6 T cell receptor beta chains below were found in one sample sequenced in a study of CD8+CD57+ T cells in acquired aplastic anemia. Template material for TCR beta VDJ and CDR3 profiling consisted of genomic DNA. TCRdb re-called the reads with MiXCR, one entry per CDR3 protein. Of 400,000 to 450,000 distinct CDR3 sequences listed, 55% to 75% were seen once; the top ten hold 3% to 4.5%. The source material was sorted CD4+, CD8+, or CD8+CD57+ T cells (not recorded which) from PBMCs. The receptors originated from a human donor in good health, serving as a control.

Ten or more counts support this clonotype. This rearrangement joins TRBV6-6 to TRBJ2-5; no firm D call. The V and J ends lost 5 bases and 2 bases respectively, with 6 bases between them. This CDR3 comprises 12 residues. Germline CDR1 is MNHNY and CDR2 is SVGAGI (reference sequence). CDR3 coding DNA: TGTGCCAGCAGTCATTCACAAGAGACCCAGTACTTC. Protein product: CASSHSQETQYF.

This chain connects TRBV7-2 to TRBJ1-2, with 8 bases matching TRBD1. The V gene end was trimmed by 1 base and the J gene end by 8 bases; junction bases not matched to a gene: 6. From germline, CDR1 is SGHTA and CDR2 FQGNSA. The CDR3 has 14 amino acids. The CDR3 bases are TGTGCCAGCAGCTTAGAGGGGACAGGCGGCGGCTACACCTTC. As protein: CASSLEGTGGGYTF.

This clonotype has ten or more counts. This rearrangement joins TRBV7-3 to TRBJ2-6; TRBD1 matches at 7 bases. With 2 bases clipped from V and 0 bases from J, the junction kept 13 bases outside the gene matches. CDR3 size: 20 residues. Germline V gene sequence: CDR1 SGHTA, CDR2 FQGTGA. CDR3 protein: CASSLDGPGGNPSGANVLTF. The CDR3 DNA follows: TGTGCCAGCAGCTTAGACGGGCCAGGGGGTAACCCCTCTGGGGCCAACGTCCTGACTTTC.

A remark on this clonotype: The final CDR3 position lacks the conserved phenylalanine or tryptophan, pointing to a likely read error. The DNA is omitted, as the CDR3 cannot be located on it reliably, and the CDR3 follows TCRdb's listing. The rearrangement links TRBV2 to TRBJ2-7; the table calls TRBD1, which could not be checked here. Germline assignment: CDR1 SNHLY and CDR2 FYNNEI. The CDR3 is 15 amino acids long, termini counted. CDR3 residues: CASSWGGIQPQDYGY.

V is TRBV2 and J is TRBJ2-5; D not resolved. V was shortened by 4 bases and J by 8 bases, with 14 bases between the two germline ends. The germline V gene has CDR1 SNHLY and CDR2 FYNNEI. This CDR3 has 13 residues. For the CDR3, the DNA is TGTGCCAGCAGTGGTCGGGTCGATGGCACCCAGTACTTC. It specifies CASSGRVDGTQYF.

The gene calls are TRBV7-9 and TRBJ1-5, with TRBD1 as a possible D gene (5 bases). The CDR3 runs 14 residues. Germline assignment: CDR1 SEHNR and CDR2 FQNEAQ (reference sequence). The V end was cut by 5 bases, the J end by 8 bases, with 16 bases between. CDR3 loop: CASSVYRGGEPQHF. The CDR3 region has the DNA TGTGCCAGCAGCGTATATCGGGGGGGGGAGCCCCAGCATTTT. Drawing the rest from reference TRBV7-9 and TRBJ1-5, the complete variable domain is DTGVSQNPRHKITKRGQNVTFRCDPISEHNRLYWYRQTLGQGPEFLTYFQNEAQLEKSRLLSDRFSAERPKGSFSTLEIQRTEQGDSAMYLCASSVYRGGEPQHFGDGTRLSIL.